A selection of T cell receptor beta chains follows, all from one sample in a study of OX40 agonist ivuxolimab in advanced cancers. The protocol was immunoSEQ multiplex PCR, while the TCRdb copy is restricted to in-frame clones and leaves out a portion. The data hold about 96,000 clones, with more than 80% observed a single time. Specimen: CD4+ or CD8+ T cells sorted from blood, collected in a trial of the OX40 agonist ivuxolimab. The source of these receptors is an adult with an advanced solid tumor such as melanoma, head and neck, liver or kidney cancer. Both conserved end residues are part of each CDR3. A D gene is named only where the DNA matches it firmly. Some rows have no size entry. The others give once, few or many, or a class for an expanded clone.

abundance: NA
v_gene: TRBV7-8
j_gene: TRBJ1-1
d_gene: TRBD1
CDR3aa: CASSVHWDRPNTEAFF
CDR3nt: TGTGCCAGCAGCGTCCACTGGGACAGGCCTAACACTGAAGCTTTCTTT

abundance: once
v_gene: TRBV6-5
j_gene: TRBJ1-5
d_gene: NA
CDR3aa: CASARQNSNQPQHF
CDR3nt: TGTGCCAGCGCGCGACAAAATAGCAATCAGCCCCAGCATTTT

abundance: NA
v_gene: TRBV7-6
j_gene: TRBJ2-5
d_gene: TRBD2
CDR3aa: CASSNSGRAGETQYF
CDR3nt: TGTGCCAGCAGCAATAGCGGGAGGGCCGGGGAGACCCAGTACTTC

abundance: NA
v_gene: TRBV14
j_gene: TRBJ2-2
d_gene: NA
CDR3aa: CASSQVMGTNTGELFF
CDR3nt: TGTGCCAGCAGCCAAGTGATGGGGACAAACACCGGGGAGCTGTTTTTT

abundance: NA
v_gene: TRBV30
j_gene: TRBJ1-5
d_gene: NA
CDR3aa: CAWSSDILGPQHF
CDR3nt: TGTGCCTGGAGTTCGGACATATTGGGGCCCCAGCATTTT

abundance: NA
v_gene: TRBV6-5
j_gene: TRBJ1-2
d_gene: TRBD1
CDR3aa: CASTELGTGTYGYTF
CDR3nt: TGTGCCAGCACCGAACTCGGGACAGGGACCTATGGCTACACCTTC

abundance: NA
v_gene: TRBV6-1
j_gene: TRBJ2-7
d_gene: TRBD1
CDR3aa: CATDRGALEQYF
CDR3nt: TGTGCCACCGACAGGGGGGCCCTCGAGCAGTACTTC

abundance: NA
v_gene: TRBV6-1
j_gene: TRBJ1-5
d_gene: TRBD1
CDR3aa: CASSKDRGNQPQHF
CDR3nt: TGTGCCAGCAGTAAGGACAGGGGTAATCAGCCCCAGCATTTT

abundance: NA
v_gene: TRBV15
j_gene: TRBJ2-3
d_gene: NA
CDR3aa: CATGSGDKDTQYF
CDR3nt: TGTGCCACCGGTTCGGGAGACAAAGATACGCAGTATTTT

abundance: NA
v_gene: TRBV19
j_gene: TRBJ2-1
d_gene: TRBD2
CDR3aa: CASSMGSGGNNEQFF
CDR3nt: TGTGCCAGTAGTATGGGTAGCGGGGGGAACAATGAGCAGTTCTTC

abundance: NA
v_gene: TRBV9
j_gene: TRBJ2-2
d_gene: TRBD1
CDR3aa: CASSVAGGTGELFF
CDR3nt: TGTGCCAGCAGCGTAGCAGGGGGAACCGGGGAGCTGTTTTTT

abundance: once
v_gene: TRBV4-2
j_gene: TRBJ1-1
d_gene: NA
CDR3aa: CASSQEGTVNTEAFF
CDR3nt: TGTGCCAGCAGCCAGGAAGGGACGGTGAACACTGAAGCTTTCTTT

abundance: NA
v_gene: TRBV19
j_gene: TRBJ1-1
d_gene: TRBD1
CDR3aa: CASSIAGGTEAFF
CDR3nt: TGTGCCAGTAGTATCGCAGGGGGTACTGAAGCTTTCTTT

abundance: NA
v_gene: TRBV25-1
j_gene: TRBJ2-5
d_gene: TRBD1
CDR3aa: CASSEGGQGKTQYF
CDR3nt: TGTGCCAGCAGTGAAGGGGGACAGGGGAAGACCCAGTACTTC

abundance: NA
v_gene: TRBV5-1
j_gene: TRBJ1-1
d_gene: NA
CDR3aa: CASSYEGVNTEAFF
CDR3nt: TGCGCCAGCAGCTACGAGGGGGTGAACACTGAAGCTTTCTTT

abundance: NA
v_gene: TRBV19
j_gene: TRBJ1-5
d_gene: TRBD1
CDR3aa: CASSPPGQFNQPQHF
CDR3nt: TGTGCCAGTAGCCCTCCGGGACAGTTCAATCAGCCCCAGCATTTT

abundance: NA
v_gene: TRBV6-5
j_gene: TRBJ1-5
d_gene: NA
CDR3aa: CASRRGGSNQPQHF
CDR3nt: TGTGCCAGCAGGCGGGGAGGAAGCAATCAGCCCCAGCATTTT

abundance: few
v_gene: TRBV7-2
j_gene: TRBJ2-7
d_gene: NA
CDR3aa: CASSLIQNREYEQYF
CDR3nt: TGTGCCAGCAGCTTAATTCAAAACAGGGAGTACGAGCAGTACTTC

abundance: NA
v_gene: TRBV6-5
j_gene: TRBJ1-1
d_gene: NA
CDR3aa: CASSYSTDGVTEAFF
CDR3nt: TGTGCCAGCAGTTACTCGACAGACGGGGTCACTGAAGCTTTCTTT

abundance: NA
v_gene: TRBV19
j_gene: TRBJ2-7
d_gene: TRBD2
CDR3aa: CASSIGLAERYEQYF
CDR3nt: TGTGCCAGTAGTATTGGGCTAGCGGAACGCTACGAGCAGTACTTC

abundance: NA
v_gene: TRBV2
j_gene: TRBJ2-7
d_gene: TRBD1
CDR3aa: CASCRDRATYEQYF
CDR3nt: TGTGCCAGCTGCCGGGACAGGGCCACCTACGAGCAGTACTTC

abundance: NA
v_gene: TRBV7-6
j_gene: TRBJ1-1
d_gene: NA
CDR3aa: CASSLDSRGEAFF
CDR3nt: TGTGCCAGCAGCTTAGACAGCCGGGGTGAAGCTTTCTTT

abundance: NA
v_gene: TRBV5-1
j_gene: TRBJ2-3
d_gene: NA
CDR3aa: CASSTPLLTDTQYF
CDR3nt: TGCGCCAGCAGCACACCACTACTCACAGATACGCAGTATTTT

abundance: NA
v_gene: TRBV11-2
j_gene: TRBJ1-1
d_gene: NA
CDR3aa: CASSLGLDEAFF
CDR3nt: TGTGCCAGCAGCTTAGGGCTGGATGAAGCTTTCTTT

abundance: NA
v_gene: TRBV4-1
j_gene: TRBJ1-5
d_gene: TRBD1
CDR3aa: CASSQGGRTGNYQPQHF
CDR3nt: TGCGCCAGCAGCCAGGGCGGCCGGACAGGGAACTATCAGCCCCAGCATTTT

abundance: few
v_gene: TRBV19
j_gene: TRBJ1-2
d_gene: TRBD1
CDR3aa: CASSLGTVNDYGYTF
CDR3nt: TGTGCCAGTAGTCTCGGGACAGTGAATGACTATGGCTACACCTTC

abundance: NA
v_gene: TRBV7-9
j_gene: TRBJ1-1
d_gene: NA
CDR3aa: CASSLVTAPGGEAFF
CDR3nt: TGTGCCAGCAGCTTAGTCACGGCCCCGGGTGGTGAAGCTTTCTTT

abundance: NA
v_gene: TRBV4-1
j_gene: TRBJ2-5
d_gene: TRBD2
CDR3aa: CASSPSGSGRGETQYF
CDR3nt: TGCGCCAGCAGCCCCAGTGGTAGCGGGAGAGGGGAGACCCAGTACTTC

abundance: NA
v_gene: TRBV4-1
j_gene: TRBJ1-2
d_gene: NA
CDR3aa: CASSPSDASGWGYTF
CDR3nt: TGCGCCAGCAGCCCCTCAGACGCCTCCGGGTGGGGCTACACCTTC

abundance: NA
v_gene: TRBV7-6
j_gene: TRBJ2-7
d_gene: TRBD1
CDR3aa: CASSPDRESYEQYF
CDR3nt: TGTGCCAGCAGCCCCGACAGGGAATCCTACGAGCAGTACTTC

abundance: NA
v_gene: TRBV5-4
j_gene: TRBJ2-7
d_gene: NA
CDR3aa: CASSFGQSYEQYF
CDR3nt: TGTGCCAGCAGCTTCGGGCAGTCGTACGAGCAGTACTTC

abundance: NA
v_gene: TRBV7-8
j_gene: TRBJ2-5
d_gene: NA
CDR3aa: CASSWAMRPGRGKETQYF
CDR3nt: TGTGCCAGCAGCTGGGCCATGCGACCAGGTCGTGGGAAAGAGACCCAGTACTTC

abundance: NA
v_gene: TRBV19
j_gene: TRBJ1-1
d_gene: TRBD1
CDR3aa: CASSAQGAMNTEAFF
CDR3nt: TGTGCCAGTAGTGCACAGGGGGCCATGAACACTGAAGCTTTCTTT

abundance: once
v_gene: TRBV5-4
j_gene: TRBJ2-5
d_gene: NA
CDR3aa: CASSRQEWDQETQYF
CDR3nt: TGTGCCAGCAGCCGACAGGAGTGGGACCAAGAGACCCAGTACTTC

abundance: NA
v_gene: TRBV27
j_gene: TRBJ1-2
d_gene: NA
CDR3aa: CASSLGALNYGYTF
CDR3nt: TGTGCCAGCAGTTTGGGGGCCTTAAACTATGGCTACACCTTC

abundance: NA
v_gene: TRBV6-5
j_gene: TRBJ1-4
d_gene: TRBD1
CDR3aa: CASSYSGQGYEKLFF
CDR3nt: TGTGCCAGCAGTTACTCGGGACAGGGGTATGAAAAACTGTTTTTT

abundance: NA
v_gene: TRBV2
j_gene: TRBJ2-7
d_gene: TRBD2
CDR3aa: CASLTSGDFSYEQYF
CDR3nt: TGTGCCAGCTTGACTAGCGGGGATTTCTCCTACGAGCAGTACTTC